The present T cell receptor (beta chain) was sequenced within a study of shared clonotypes between healthy human individuals. Method: immunoSEQ multiplex PCR; TCRdb's copy keeps in-frame clones and lacks some. The sample lists around 990,000 clones; approximately 75% were seen once. V was shortened by 3 bases and J by 4 bases, with 12 bases between the two germline ends. Germline V lookup: CDR1 SGHVS, CDR2 FQNEAQ. This CDR3 contains 14 residues. The V call is TRBV7-8, the J call TRBJ2-5; D uncertain. This clonotype originated in a man aged 18 to 29 in good health. Some clones in this sample may be carry-over from other donors' samples. Source material: memory CD4+ T cells from PBMCs. Subset: CD45RA-negative fraction. CDR3 sequence: CASSFLLGIETQYF. The CDR3 bases are TGTGCCAGCAGCTTTCTCTTAGGAATAGAGACCCAGTACTTC.